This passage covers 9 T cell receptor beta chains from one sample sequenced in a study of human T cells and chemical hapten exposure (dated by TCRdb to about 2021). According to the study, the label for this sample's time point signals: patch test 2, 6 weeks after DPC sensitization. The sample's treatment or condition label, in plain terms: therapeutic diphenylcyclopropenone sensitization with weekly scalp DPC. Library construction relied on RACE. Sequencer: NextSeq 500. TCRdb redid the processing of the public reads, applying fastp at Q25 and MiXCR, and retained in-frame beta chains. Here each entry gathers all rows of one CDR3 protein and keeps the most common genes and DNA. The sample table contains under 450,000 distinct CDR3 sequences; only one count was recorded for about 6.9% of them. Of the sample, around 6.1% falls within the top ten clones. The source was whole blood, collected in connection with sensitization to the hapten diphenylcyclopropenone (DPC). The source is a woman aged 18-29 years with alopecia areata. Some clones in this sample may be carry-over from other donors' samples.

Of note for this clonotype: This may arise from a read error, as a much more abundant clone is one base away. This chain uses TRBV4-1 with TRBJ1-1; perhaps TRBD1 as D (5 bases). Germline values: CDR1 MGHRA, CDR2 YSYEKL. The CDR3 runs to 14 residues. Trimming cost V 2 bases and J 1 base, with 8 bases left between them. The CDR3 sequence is CASSQPGSNTEAFF. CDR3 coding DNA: TGCGCCAGCAGCCAACCAGGGTCGAACACTGAAGCTTTCTTT.

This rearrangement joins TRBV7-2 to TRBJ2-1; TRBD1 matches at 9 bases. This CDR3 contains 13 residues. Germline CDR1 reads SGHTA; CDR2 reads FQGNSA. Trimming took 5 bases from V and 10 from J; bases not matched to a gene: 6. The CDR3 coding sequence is TGTGCCAGCAGCCCGAACAGGGGGCAGGAGCAGTTCTTC. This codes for CASSPNRGQEQFF.

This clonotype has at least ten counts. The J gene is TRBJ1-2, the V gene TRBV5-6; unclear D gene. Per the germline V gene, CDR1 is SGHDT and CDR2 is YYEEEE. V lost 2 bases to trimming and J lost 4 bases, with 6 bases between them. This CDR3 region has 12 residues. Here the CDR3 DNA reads TGTGCCAGCAGCTTTGAGACCTATGGCTACACCTTC. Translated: CASSFETYGYTF.

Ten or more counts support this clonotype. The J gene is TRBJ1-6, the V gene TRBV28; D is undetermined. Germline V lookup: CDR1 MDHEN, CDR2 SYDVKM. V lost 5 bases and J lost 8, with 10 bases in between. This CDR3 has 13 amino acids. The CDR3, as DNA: TGTGCCAGCAGTCCGGGTTGGGATTCACCCCTCCACTTT. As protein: CASSPGWDSPLHF.

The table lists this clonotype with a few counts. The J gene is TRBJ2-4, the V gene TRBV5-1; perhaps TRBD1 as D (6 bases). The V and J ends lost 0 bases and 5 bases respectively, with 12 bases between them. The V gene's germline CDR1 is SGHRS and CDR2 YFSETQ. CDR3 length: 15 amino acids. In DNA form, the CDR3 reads TGCGCCAGCAGCTTGGAAGGACAGCGGCAAAACATTCAGTACTTC. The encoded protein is CASSLEGQRQNIQYF.

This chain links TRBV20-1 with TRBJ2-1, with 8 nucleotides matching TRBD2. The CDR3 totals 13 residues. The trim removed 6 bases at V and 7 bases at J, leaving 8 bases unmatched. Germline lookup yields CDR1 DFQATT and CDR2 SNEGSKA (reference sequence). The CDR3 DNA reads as TGCAGTGCACATAGCGGGGTGGGGAATGAGCAGTTCTTC. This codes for CSAHSGVGNEQFF.

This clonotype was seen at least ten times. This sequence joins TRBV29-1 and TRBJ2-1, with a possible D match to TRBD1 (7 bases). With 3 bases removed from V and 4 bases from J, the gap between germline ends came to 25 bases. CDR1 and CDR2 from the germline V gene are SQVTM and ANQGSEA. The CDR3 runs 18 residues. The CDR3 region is CSVETFTGEEEGYNEQFF. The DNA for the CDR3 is TGCAGCGTTGAGACCTTTACAGGGGAAGAGGAGGGTTACAATGAGCAGTTCTTC.

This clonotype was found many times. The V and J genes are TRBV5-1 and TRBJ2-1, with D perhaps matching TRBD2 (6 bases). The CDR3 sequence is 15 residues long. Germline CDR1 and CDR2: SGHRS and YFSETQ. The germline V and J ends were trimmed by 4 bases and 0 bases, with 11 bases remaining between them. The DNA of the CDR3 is TGCGCCAGCAGCCCGCTCGGGAGCTCCTACAATGAGCAGTTCTTC. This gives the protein CASSPLGSSYNEQFF. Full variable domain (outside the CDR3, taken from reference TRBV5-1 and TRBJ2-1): KAGVTQTPRYLIKTRGQQVTLSCSPISGHRSVSWYQQTPGQGLQFLFEYFSETQRNKGNFPGRFSGRQFSNSRSEMNVSTLELGDSALYLCASSPLGSSYNEQFFGPGTRLTVL.

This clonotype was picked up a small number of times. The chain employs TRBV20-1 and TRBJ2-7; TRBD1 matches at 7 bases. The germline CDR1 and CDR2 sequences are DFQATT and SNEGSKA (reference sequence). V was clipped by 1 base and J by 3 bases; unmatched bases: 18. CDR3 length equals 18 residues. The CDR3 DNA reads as TGCAGTGCTAGAGCTAACGTAGCGTCAGGGGGAGATATCTACGAGCAGTACTTC. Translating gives CSARANVASGGDIYEQYF.